The TCR beta chain described here comes from a study of blood T cell repertoires in COVID-19. TCRdb's table, derived via immunoSEQ multiplex PCR, lists solely in-frame clones and lacks some. The table lists around 56,000 clones, more than 70% of them singletons. Between the trimmed V and J ends, which lost 4 bases and 4 bases, there was a span of 11 bases. The CDR3 is made up of 13 amino acids. Germline CDR1 and CDR2: SGHTS and YDEGEE. V and J are TRBV5-8 and TRBJ1-1; unclear D gene. This clonotype was obtained from a man aged 55 to 70 with acute or convalescent COVID-19. Specimen: peripheral blood. DNA of the CDR3: TGTGCCAGCAGCCGTGGTGCGGGCACTGAAGCTTTCTTT. Encoded protein: CASSRGAGTEAFF.